The 5 T cell receptor beta chains given below trace back to one sample, sequenced in a study of T cells in Graves' hyperthyroidism and ophthalmopathy. RNA transcripts served as the template for amplifying TCR beta CDR3 regions. A first-round RT-PCR of the TCR CDR3 used the HTBI primer set. TCRdb processed the multiplex PCR reads anew with MiXCR; each CDR3 protein has one entry. The table shows 350,000 or so distinct CDR3 sequences, with roughly 17% occurring only once. The sample was blood. The receptor source for this set is a woman aged 30 to 39 with Graves' hyperthyroidism that later progressed to Graves' ophthalmopathy.

This clonotype was recorded at least ten times. This rearrangement joins TRBV28 to TRBJ2-3; D is undetermined. The V gene's germline CDR1 is MDHEN and CDR2 SYDVKM. V dropped 4 bases and J dropped 1 base, with 12 bases sitting between them. The CDR3 totals 15 residues. CDR3 loop: CASSSTSWGTDTQYF. CDR3 coding DNA: TGTGCCAGCAGTTCTACGAGTTGGGGCACAGATACGCAGTATTTT.

This chain joins TRBV6-9 and TRBJ1-1, with TRBD1 as a possible D gene (5 bases). Between the trimmed V and J ends, which lost 3 bases and 0 bases, there was a span of 11 bases. Germline V gene lookup returns CDR1 MNHGY and CDR2 SVAAGI. This CDR3 is built from 15 residues. The DNA of the CDR3 is TGTGCCAGCAGTTACAAGGGGCGGATGAACACTGAAGCTTTCTTT. Translated: CASSYKGRMNTEAFF.

This clonotype was counted at least ten times. The chain joins TRBV4-1 to TRBJ1-1; D gene uncertain. Trimming left V 0 bases short and J 2 bases short, with 4 bases between. The CDR3 consists of 13 residues. Germline CDR1 and CDR2: MGHRA and YSYEKL. This chain's CDR3 is CASSQEVNTEAFF. The CDR3 coding sequence is TGCGCCAGCAGCCAAGAAGTCAACACTGAAGCTTTCTTT.

In its sample, this clonotype was seen many times. The V and J genes are TRBV20-1 and TRBJ2-5; 9 nucleotides agree with TRBD2. CDR1 DFQATT and CDR2 SNEGSKA come from the germline V gene (reference sequence). Losses at the gene ends were 1 base for V and 2 bases for J; bases not matched to a gene: 5. The CDR3 consists of 15 residues. The CDR3 DNA sequence: TGCAGTGCTAGAGTGTTAGCGGGGGAACAAGAGACCCAGTACTTC. Translation gives CSARVLAGEQETQYF.

This clonotype showed up many times. This sequence joins TRBV27 and TRBJ2-3, with D perhaps TRBD1 (5 bases). V was cut by 6 bases and J by 0 bases, with 13 bases left in between. This CDR3 contains 15 residues. The germline V gene encodes CDR1 MNHEY and CDR2 SMNVEV (reference sequence). Written as DNA, the CDR3 is TGTGCCAGCAGGGCCCCCAGGGCCAGCACAGATACGCAGTATTTT. Encoded protein: CASRAPRASTDTQYF.